This entry is about one TCR beta chain. It has no known antigen specificity. No much larger clone exists at a distance of one base, and base qualities are not known. Read against the paper, the sample's treatment or condition label means: randomized to nivolumab then ipilimumab (arm A) or the reverse (arm B). None of the patients in the trial had previously been given DNA-damaging chemotherapy. Samples were obtained from patients with melanoma enrolled in CheckMate 064, a randomized, open-label phase II trial of sequential checkpoint blockade. Genomic DNA from formalin-fixed paraffin-embedded (FFPE) tissue samples was used for tumor TCR sequencing. This record comes from a study of sequential checkpoint blockade in melanoma (dated by TCRdb to 2018 to 2020). In the study overall: Patients were assigned by 1:1 randomization to either first-line nivolumab followed by ipilimumab (arm A) or ipilimumab followed by nivolumab (arm B). Maintenance nivolumab came after both trial sequences. DNA from around 84 pretreatment melanoma tumor samples was subjected to TCRbeta immunosequencing. For about 20 patients, matched tumor biopsies were taken both before treatment and at week 13, after single-agent nivolumab (arm A) or ipilimumab (arm B). The same lesion was the source of approximately 81% of the matched pre- and post-treatment tumor biopsy pairs.

TCRbeta CDR3 regions were immunosequenced from genomic DNA with the immunoSEQ Assay. Before high-throughput sequencing, the genomic DNA was amplified using bias-controlled multiplex PCR. In the original analysis: To quantify the absolute abundance of each unique TCRbeta CDR3 region, the sequences were collapsed and filtered. Clonality, defined as 1 minus Pielou's evenness, was calculated using productive rearrangements only. Tumor T-cell fraction was calculated by normalizing TCRbeta template counts to the amount of usable DNA, which was estimated from several housekeeping genes. Clones with significantly greater frequencies in on-treatment versus baseline samples were identified using a previously published method. What TCRdb holds here is the immuneACCESS table cut down to in-frame rearrangements. Part of the clones is not present; checked against another copy, under half of the missing clones reflect an unresolved V gene, and the others are unexplained. Clone size and V and J calls were adopted from that table, with D and trimming inferred from the DNA. Here the sample has some 6,000 clones; over 20% occur a single time. The ten largest clones represent 7% to 9% of the sample.

From a lookup of the germline V gene, CDR1 and CDR2 are MNHGY and SAAAGT. V loses 0 bases of germline sequence and J loses 6 bases, and the interval between the two ends is 11 bases. Inclusive of the bounding cysteine and phenylalanine, the CDR3 is 14 residues long. The read is trimmed to its CDR3 DNA, 42 bases read in frame from base 1. Findings and caveats that apply to the study as a whole: In the nivolumab-first arm (arm A), pretreatment tumor TIL clonality was associated with response (P = .04). Larger, independent patient cohorts are needed to validate the response-prediction model that combines TCR metrics and mutation burden. Within-arm analyses of tumor T-cell fraction were limited by small sample sizes and reduced statistical power. Tumor T-cell fraction and clonality were correlated with PD-L1 staining and CD8+ T-cell counts, but not with mutational load. Patients with increases in tumor T-cell fraction and clonality by week 13 were approximately 30 times more likely to achieve clinical benefit.

Sequenced material: tumor tissue (inferred from file names), taken from a patient given nivolumab and ipilimumab in sequence. This sequence originates from a human donor with melanoma. The chain joins TRBV6-8 to TRBJ1-2, with no confident D gene call. The nucleotides are TGTGCCAGCAGTTACTCAGGCGGGGTGGATGGCTACACCTTC. This gives the protein CASSYSGGVDGYTF.